What follows describes a single T cell receptor (beta chain). What it recognizes is unknown. This sample stems from a study of T cell repertoires in cytomegalovirus infection. About the research overall: HLA-B-restricted CMV epitopes that are well studied were used alongside recently identified HLA-C-restricted ones. An indication of both CMV infection and matching HLA type came from public TCR beta signatures.

In TCRdb, the reads were re-called with MiXCR into one record per CDR3 protein. Counted here are under 850,000 distinct CDR3 sequences, 30% to 40% occurring once; the ten biggest clones make up 18%. J lost 4 bases, V lost 6 bases, and 8 bases had no gene match. Germline V gene data show CDR1 as SNHLY and CDR2 as FYNNEI. The CDR3 has 16 amino acids. This clonotype was obtained from a human donor in good health (CMV status not recorded). Some clones in this sample may be carry-over from other donors' samples. The sequenced sample was cultured PBMCs, obtained from culture after CMV antigen stimulation. V and J are TRBV2 and TRBJ2-3; 12 positions agree with TRBD2. The CDR3 is CASRDTSGRSSDTQYF. Written as DNA, the CDR3 is TGTGCCAGCAGGGACACTAGCGGGAGGAGCTCAGATACGCAGTATTTT.